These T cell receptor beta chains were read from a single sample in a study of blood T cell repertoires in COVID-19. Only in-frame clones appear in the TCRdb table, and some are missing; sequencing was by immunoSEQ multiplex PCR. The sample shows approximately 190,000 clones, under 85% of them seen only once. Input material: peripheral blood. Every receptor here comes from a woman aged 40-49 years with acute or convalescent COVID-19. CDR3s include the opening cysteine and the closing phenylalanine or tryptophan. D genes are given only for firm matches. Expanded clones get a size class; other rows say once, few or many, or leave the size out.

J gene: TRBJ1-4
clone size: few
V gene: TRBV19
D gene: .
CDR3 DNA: TGTGCCAGTAGTACGAACAGGGTTAACGAAAAACTGTTTTTT
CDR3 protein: CASSTNRVNEKLFF

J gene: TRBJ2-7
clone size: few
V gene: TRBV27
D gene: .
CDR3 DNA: TGTGCCAGCAGTTTAAAACTTTCCTACGAGCAGTACTTC
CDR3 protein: CASSLKLSYEQYF

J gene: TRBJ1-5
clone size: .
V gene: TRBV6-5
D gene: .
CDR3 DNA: TGTGCCAGCGGAAGGGGAGGAAGCAATCAGCCCCAGCATTTT
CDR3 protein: CASGRGGSNQPQHF

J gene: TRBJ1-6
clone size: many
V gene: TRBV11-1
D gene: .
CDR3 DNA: TGTGCCAGCAGCGTAGACTCGAATTCACCCCTCCACTTT
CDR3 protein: CASSVDSNSPLHF

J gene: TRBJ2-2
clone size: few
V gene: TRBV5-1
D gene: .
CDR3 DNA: TGCGCCAGCAGGTCCGGACATACGAACACCGGGGAGCTGTTTTTT
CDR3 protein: CASRSGHTNTGELFF

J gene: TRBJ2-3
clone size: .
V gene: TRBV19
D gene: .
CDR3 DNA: TGTGCCAGTAGGGCGGGCACAGATACGCAGTATTTT
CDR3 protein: CASRAGTDTQYF

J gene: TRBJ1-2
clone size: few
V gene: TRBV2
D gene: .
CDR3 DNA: TGTGCCAGCAGTGAGGCCAGGGGCTATGGCTACACCTTC
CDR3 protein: CASSEARGYGYTF

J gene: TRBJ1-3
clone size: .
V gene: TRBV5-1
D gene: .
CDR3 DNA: TGCGCCAGCAGCTTGGCCGGGGGGTCAGCTGGAAACACCATATATTTT
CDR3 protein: CASSLAGGSAGNTIYF

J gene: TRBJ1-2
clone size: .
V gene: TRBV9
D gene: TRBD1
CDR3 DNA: TGTGCCAGCAGCGTAGGGGGTTGGGACAGGGGTGGCTACACCTTC
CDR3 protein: CASSVGGWDRGGYTF

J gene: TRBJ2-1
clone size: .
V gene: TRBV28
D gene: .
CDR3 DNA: TGTGCCAGCAGTTTTCCCCGGGATAGGACGGATGAGCAGTTCTTC
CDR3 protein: CASSFPRDRTDEQFF

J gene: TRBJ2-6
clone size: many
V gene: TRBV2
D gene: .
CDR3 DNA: TGTGCCAGCAGTGAAGCTTGGCAGACTGGGGCCAACGTCCTGACTTTC
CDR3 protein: CASSEAWQTGANVLTF

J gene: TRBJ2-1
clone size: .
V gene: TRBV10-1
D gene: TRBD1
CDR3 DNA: TGCGCCAGCAGTGAGACAGGGGGAATGGGAGGCAATGAGCAGTTCTTC
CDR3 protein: CASSETGGMGGNEQFF

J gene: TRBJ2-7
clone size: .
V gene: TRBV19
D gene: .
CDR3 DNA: TGTGCCAGTAGTATAAGTGGAGAAGCCTACGAGCAGTACTTC
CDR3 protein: CASSISGEAYEQYF

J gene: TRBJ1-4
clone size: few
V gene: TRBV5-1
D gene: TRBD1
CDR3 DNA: TGCGCCAGCAGCTTAGAGCCAAGGACAGGGACTAATGAAAAACTGTTTTTT
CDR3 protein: CASSLEPRTGTNEKLFF

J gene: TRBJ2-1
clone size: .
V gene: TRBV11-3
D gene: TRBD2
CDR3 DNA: TGTGCCAGCAGCTTCAGCGGGGGTTCATACAATGAGCAGTTCTTC
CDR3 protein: CASSFSGGSYNEQFF

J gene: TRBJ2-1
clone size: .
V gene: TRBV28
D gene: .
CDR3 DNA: TGTGCCAGCAGTCCCGCCGGGGGTTCATACAATGAGCAGTTCTTC
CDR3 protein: CASSPAGGSYNEQFF

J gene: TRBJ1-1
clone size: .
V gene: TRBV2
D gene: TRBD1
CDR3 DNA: TGTGCCAGCAGCGCAACAGGGGGTCTGTCTGAAGCTTTCTTT
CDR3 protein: CASSATGGLSEAFF

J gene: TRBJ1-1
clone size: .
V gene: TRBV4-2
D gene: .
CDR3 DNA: TGTGCCAGCAGCCGGCTAGGGGAGGCGGCCACTGAAGCTTTCTTT
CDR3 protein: CASSRLGEAATEAFF

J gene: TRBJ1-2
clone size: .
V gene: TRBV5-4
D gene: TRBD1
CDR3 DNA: TGTGCCAGCAGCTTGGACAGGGGAAATGGCTACACCTTC
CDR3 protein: CASSLDRGNGYTF

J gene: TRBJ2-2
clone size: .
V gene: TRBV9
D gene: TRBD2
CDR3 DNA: TGTGCCAGCAGCGCGGGACTAGAGAGATGGACCGGGGAGCTGTTTTTT
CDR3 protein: CASSAGLERWTGELFF

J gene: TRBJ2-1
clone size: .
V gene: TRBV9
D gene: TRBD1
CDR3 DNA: TGTGCCAGCAGCGAGGACAGGGGAGCCTACAATGAGCAGTTCTTC
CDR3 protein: CASSEDRGAYNEQFF

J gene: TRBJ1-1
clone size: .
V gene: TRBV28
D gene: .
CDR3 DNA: TGTGCCAGCAGTTTCTCCCTGGCCACGAACACTGAAGCTTTCTTT
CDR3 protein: CASSFSLATNTEAFF

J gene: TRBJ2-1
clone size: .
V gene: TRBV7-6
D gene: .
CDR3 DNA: TGTGCCAGCAGCCGGGAGACGGGTGGTAATGAGCAGTTCTTC
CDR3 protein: CASSRETGGNEQFF

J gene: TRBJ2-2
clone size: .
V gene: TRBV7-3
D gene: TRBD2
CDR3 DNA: TGTGCCAGCAGCTTAATTGGCGGGGGGAACACCGGGGAGCTGTTTTTT
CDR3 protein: CASSLIGGGNTGELFF

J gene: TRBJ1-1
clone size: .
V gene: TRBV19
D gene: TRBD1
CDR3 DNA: TGTGCCAGTGCCGGAGGGGTCGGACAGGGGAAGACTGAAGCTTTCTTT
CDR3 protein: CASAGGVGQGKTEAFF

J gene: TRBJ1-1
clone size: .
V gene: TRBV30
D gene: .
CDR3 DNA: TGTGCCTGGAACGTGGGCCCCGAAGCTTTCTTT
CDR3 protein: CAWNVGPEAFF

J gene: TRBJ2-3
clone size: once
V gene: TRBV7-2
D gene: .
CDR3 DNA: TGTGCCAGCAGCATAACCAGGGGCACAGATACGCAGTATTTT
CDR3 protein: CASSITRGTDTQYF

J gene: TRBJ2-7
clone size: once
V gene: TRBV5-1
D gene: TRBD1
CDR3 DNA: TGCGCCAGCAGCTTACAGGGGGCCAACTACGAGCAGTACTTC
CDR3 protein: CASSLQGANYEQYF

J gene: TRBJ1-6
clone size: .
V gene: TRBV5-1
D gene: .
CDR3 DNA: TGCGCCAGCAGAAATAGAACAGGGTTAAATTCACCCCTCCACTTT
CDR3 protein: CASRNRTGLNSPLHF

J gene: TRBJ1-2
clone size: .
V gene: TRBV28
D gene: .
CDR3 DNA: TGTGCCAGCAGTTTAAACGGACCGGGGGTATGGGGCTACACCTTC
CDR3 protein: CASSLNGPGVWGYTF

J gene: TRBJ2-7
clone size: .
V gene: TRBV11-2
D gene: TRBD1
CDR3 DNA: TGTGCCAGCAGCTCGGGACAGGGATATTACGAGCAGTACTTC
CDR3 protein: CASSSGQGYYEQYF

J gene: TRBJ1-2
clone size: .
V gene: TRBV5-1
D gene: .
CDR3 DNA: TGCGCCAGCAGCTTGACGCCCGGGGGGCGGACCACTAACTATGGCTACACCTTC
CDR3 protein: CASSLTPGGRTTNYGYTF

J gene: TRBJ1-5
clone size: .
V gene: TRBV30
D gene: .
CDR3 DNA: TGTGCCTGGAGCGCCAAGGGGAATCAGCCCCAGCATTTT
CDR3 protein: CAWSAKGNQPQHF

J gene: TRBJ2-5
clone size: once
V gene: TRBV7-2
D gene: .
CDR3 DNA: TGTGCCAGCAGCCCGGGTTGGGAGACCCAGTACTTC
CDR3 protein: CASSPGWETQYF

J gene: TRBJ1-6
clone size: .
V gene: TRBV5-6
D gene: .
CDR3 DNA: TGTGCCAGCAGCTTGAAAGCAGGGACTTATAATTCACCCCTCCACTTT
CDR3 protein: CASSLKAGTYNSPLHF

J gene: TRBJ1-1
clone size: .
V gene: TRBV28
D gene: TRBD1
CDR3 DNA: TGTGCCAGCAGTTCATCCTGGACAGGGGTCACTGAAGCTTTCTTT
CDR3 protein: CASSSSWTGVTEAFF

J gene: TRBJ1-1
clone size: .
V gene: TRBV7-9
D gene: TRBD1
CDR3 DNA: TGTGCCAGCAGCTTAGTGGGACAGGGACCTAACACTGAAGCTTTCTTT
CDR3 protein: CASSLVGQGPNTEAFF

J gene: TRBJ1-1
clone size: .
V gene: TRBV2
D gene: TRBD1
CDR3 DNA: TGTGCCAGCATTAACAGGGGGGACGCTTTCTTT
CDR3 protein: CASINRGDAFF

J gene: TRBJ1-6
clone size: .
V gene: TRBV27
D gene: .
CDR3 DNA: TGTGCCAGCAGCCGGGACTTCAATTCACCCCTCCACTTT
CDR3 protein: CASSRDFNSPLHF

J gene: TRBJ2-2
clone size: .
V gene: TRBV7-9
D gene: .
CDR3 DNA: TGTGCCAGCAGCTTTCTCAGCACCGGGGAGCTGTTTTTT
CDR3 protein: CASSFLSTGELFF

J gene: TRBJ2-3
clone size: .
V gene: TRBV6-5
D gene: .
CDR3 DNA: TGTGCCAGCAGCAATCGGGGTTTTGGCACAGATACGCAGTATTTT
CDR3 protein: CASSNRGFGTDTQYF

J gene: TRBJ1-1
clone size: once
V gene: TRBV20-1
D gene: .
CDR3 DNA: TGCAGTGCTAGTCTGGGGGGAAGGGCCACTGAAGCTTTCTTT
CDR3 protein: CSASLGGRATEAFF

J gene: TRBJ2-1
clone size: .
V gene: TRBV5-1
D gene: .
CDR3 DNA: TGCGCCAGCAGCTTGGGCCTAGCGATCTACAATGAGCAGTTCTTC
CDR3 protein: CASSLGLAIYNEQFF

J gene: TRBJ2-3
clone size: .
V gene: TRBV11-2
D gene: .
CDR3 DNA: TGTGCCAGCAGCAACCGAAAAGAGCGGGATACGCAGTATTTT
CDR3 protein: CASSNRKERDTQYF

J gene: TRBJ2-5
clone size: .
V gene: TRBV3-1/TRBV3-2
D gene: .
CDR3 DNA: TGTGCCAGCAGCCCCCTTCTAGCTGGGACCCAGTACTTC
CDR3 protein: CASSPLLAGTQYF

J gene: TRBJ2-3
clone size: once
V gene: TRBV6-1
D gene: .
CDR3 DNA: TGTGCCAGCAGTGAAGGACAGGGCACAGATACGCAGTATTTT
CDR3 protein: CASSEGQGTDTQYF

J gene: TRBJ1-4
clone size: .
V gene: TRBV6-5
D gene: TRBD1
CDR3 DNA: TGTGCCAGCGCGCAGACGGGACAGATCTATGAAAAACTGTTTTTT
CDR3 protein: CASAQTGQIYEKLFF

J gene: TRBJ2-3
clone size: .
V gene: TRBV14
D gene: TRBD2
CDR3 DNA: TGTGCCAGCAGCCCCCTCTGGGATGGGACTACGCCGCAAGATACGCAGTATTTT
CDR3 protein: CASSPLWDGTTPQDTQYF

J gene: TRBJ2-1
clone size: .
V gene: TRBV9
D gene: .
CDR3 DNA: TGTGCCAGCAGCGTAGAGGGGGTCCTGGAGACCTACAATGAGCAGTTCTTC
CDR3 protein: CASSVEGVLETYNEQFF

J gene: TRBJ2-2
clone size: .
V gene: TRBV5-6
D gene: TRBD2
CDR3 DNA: TGTGCCAGCAGCTTGTTAAGCGGGGGGACGGCCGGGGAGCTGTTTTTT
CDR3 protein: CASSLLSGGTAGELFF

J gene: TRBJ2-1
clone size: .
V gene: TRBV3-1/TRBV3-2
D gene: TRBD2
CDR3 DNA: TGTGCCAGCAGCCAAGCACCGGGAGGGTACAATGAGCAGTTCTTC
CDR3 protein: CASSQAPGGYNEQFF

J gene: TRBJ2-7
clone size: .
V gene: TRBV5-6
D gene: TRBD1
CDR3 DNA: TGTGCCAGCAGCTCCGAGGACAGGGGGTCCTACGAGCAGTACTTC
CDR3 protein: CASSSEDRGSYEQYF

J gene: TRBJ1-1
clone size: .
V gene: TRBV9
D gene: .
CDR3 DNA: TGTGCCAGCAGCAAGGGGCGCAGCACTGAAGCTTTCTTT
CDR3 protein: CASSKGRSTEAFF

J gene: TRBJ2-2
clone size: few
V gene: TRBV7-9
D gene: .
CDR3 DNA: TGTGCCAGCAGCTTACAGGGGACCGGGGAGCTGTTTTTT
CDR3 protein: CASSLQGTGELFF

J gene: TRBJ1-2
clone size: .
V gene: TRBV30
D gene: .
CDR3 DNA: TGTGCCTGGATGTGGGGGGAACCTAACTATGGCTACACCTTC
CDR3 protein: CAWMWGEPNYGYTF

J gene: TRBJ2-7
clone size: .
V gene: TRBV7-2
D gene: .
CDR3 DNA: TGTGCCAGCAGCTCCCGGCAGGGGGGCTCCTACGAGCAGTACTTC
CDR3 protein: CASSSRQGGSYEQYF

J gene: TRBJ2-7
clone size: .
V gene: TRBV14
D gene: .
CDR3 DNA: TGTGCCAGCAGCCCAGGATACGAGCAGTACTTC
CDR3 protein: CASSPGYEQYF

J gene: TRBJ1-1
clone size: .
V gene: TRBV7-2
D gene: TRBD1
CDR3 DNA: TGTGCCAGCAGCGCACGAAGGACAGGGGCAACTGAAGCTTTCTTT
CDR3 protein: CASSARRTGATEAFF

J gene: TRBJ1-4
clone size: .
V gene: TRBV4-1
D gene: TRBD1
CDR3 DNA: TGCGCCAGCAGCCCGCCGGACAGGGGAGGTGAAAAACTGTTTTTT
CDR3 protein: CASSPPDRGGEKLFF